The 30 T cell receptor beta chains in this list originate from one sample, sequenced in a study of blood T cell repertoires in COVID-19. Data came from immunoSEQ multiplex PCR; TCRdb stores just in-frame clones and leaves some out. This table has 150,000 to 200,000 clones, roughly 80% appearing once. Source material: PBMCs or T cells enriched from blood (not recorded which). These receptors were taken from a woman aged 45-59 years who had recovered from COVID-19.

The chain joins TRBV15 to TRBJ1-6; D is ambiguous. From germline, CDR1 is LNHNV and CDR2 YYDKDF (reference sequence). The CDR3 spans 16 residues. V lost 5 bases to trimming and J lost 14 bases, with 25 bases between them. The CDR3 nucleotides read TGTGCCACCAGCGGACTACAATTAGAAATGGGTCGGACCCTCCACTTT. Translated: CATSGLQLEMGRTLHF.

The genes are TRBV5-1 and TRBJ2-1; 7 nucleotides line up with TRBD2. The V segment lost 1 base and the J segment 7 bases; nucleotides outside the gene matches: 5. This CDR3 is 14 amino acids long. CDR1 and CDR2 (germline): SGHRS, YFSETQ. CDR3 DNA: TGCGCCAGCAGCTTGTCCGGTAGCGGGAATGAGCAGTTCTTC. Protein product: CASSLSGSGNEQFF.

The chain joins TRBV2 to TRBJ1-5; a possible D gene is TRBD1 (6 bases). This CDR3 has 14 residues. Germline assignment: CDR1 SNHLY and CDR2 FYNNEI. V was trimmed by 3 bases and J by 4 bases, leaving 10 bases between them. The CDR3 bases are TGTGCCAGCAGTGAGCAGGGGATTAATCAGCCCCAGCATTTT. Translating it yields CASSEQGINQPQHF.

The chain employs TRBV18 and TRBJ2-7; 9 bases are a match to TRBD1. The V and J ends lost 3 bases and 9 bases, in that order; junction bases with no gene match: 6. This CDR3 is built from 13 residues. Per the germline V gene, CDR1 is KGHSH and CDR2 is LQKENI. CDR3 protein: CASSPRTGERQYV. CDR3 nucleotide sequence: TGTGCCAGCTCACCCCGGACAGGGGAAAGGCAGTACGTC.

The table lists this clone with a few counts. CDR3 protein: CASTSRGALNTEAFF. CDR3 nucleotide sequence: TGTGCCAGTACCAGCCGGGGGGCATTGAACACTGAAGCTTTCTTT. V gene TRBV19 combines with J gene TRBJ1-1, with D perhaps matching TRBD1 (6 bases). CDR3 length: 15 amino acids. The V gene's germline CDR1 is LNHDA and CDR2 SQIVND (reference sequence). Trimming cost V 7 bases and J 0 bases, with 15 bases left between them.

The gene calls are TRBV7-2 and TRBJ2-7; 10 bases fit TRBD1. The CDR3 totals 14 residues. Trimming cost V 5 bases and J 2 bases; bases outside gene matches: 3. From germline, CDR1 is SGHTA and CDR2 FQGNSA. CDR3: CASSPGQGPYEQYV. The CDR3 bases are TGTGCCAGCAGCCCGGGACAGGGGCCCTACGAGCAGTACGTC.

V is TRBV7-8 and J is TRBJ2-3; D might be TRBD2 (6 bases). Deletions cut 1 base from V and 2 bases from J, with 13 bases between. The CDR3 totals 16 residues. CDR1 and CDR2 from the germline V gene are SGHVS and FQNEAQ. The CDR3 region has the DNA TGTGCCAGCAGCTTAGACCCTGCGGGACCCACAGATACGCAGTATTTT. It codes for CASSLDPAGPTDTQYF.

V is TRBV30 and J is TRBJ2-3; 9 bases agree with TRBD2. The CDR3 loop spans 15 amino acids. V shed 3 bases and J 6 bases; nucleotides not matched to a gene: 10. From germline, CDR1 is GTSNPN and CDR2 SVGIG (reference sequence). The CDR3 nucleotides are TGTGCCTGGAGAGACCTTAGCGGGAGTCCGGATACGCAGTATTTT. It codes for CAWRDLSGSPDTQYF.

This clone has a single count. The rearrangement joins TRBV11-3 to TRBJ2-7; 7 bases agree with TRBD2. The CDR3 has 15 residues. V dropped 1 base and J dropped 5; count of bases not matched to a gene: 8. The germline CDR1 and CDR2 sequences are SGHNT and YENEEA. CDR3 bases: TGTGCCAGCAGCTTAGGGGGACTACCTCCTGACGAGCAGTACGTC. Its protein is CASSLGGLPPDEQYV.

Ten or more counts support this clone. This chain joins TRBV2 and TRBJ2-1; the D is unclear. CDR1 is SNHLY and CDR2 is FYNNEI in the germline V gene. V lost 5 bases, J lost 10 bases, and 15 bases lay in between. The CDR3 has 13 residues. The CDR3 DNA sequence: TGTGCCAGCAGTCCCCCCTTTCAGGCCGAGCAGTTCTTC. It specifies CASSPPFQAEQFF.

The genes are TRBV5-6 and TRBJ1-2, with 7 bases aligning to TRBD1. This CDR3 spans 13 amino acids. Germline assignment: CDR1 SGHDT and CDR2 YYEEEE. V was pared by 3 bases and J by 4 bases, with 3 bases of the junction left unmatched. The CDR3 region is CASSSGTVYGYTF. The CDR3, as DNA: TGTGCCAGCAGCTCCGGGACAGTCTATGGCTACACCTTC.

In DNA form, the CDR3 reads TGCGCCAGCAGCTCCCGACAGGGGGCTGCTGGCTACACCTTC. Amino acids: CASSSRQGAAGYTF. V gene TRBV5-1 combines with J gene TRBJ1-2, with 10 bases identical to TRBD1. V was pared by 3 bases and J by 7 bases, with 6 bases of the junction left unmatched. The V gene's germline CDR1 is SGHRS and CDR2 YFSETQ. The CDR3 runs to 14 residues.

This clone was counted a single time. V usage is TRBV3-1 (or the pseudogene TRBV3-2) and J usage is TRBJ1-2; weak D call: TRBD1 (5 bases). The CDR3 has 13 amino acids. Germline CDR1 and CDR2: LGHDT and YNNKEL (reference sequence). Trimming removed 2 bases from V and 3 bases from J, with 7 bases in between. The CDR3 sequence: CASSQQGYYGYTF. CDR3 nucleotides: TGTGCCAGCAGCCAACAGGGCTACTATGGCTACACCTTC.

CDR3 nucleotides: TGTGCCAGCAGTGTTCGGACAGGGGCTGCTGAAGCTTTCTTT. Its translation: CASSVRTGAAEAFF. The chain combines TRBV25-1 with TRBJ1-1; 9 nucleotides agree with TRBD1. Unmatched junction bases numbered 6, after V lost 4 bases and J lost 6 bases. The CDR3 is 14 amino acids. Germline V gene sequence: CDR1 MGHDK, CDR2 SYGVNS.

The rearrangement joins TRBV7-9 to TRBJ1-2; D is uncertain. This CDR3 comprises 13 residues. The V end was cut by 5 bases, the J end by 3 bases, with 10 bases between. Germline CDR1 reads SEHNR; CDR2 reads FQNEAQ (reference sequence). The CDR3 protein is CASSARVDYGYTF. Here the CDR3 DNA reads TGTGCCAGCAGCGCACGAGTGGACTATGGCTACACCTTC.

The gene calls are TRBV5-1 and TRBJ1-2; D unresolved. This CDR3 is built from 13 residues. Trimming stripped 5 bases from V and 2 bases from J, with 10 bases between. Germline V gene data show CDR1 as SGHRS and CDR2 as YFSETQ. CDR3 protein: CASRGTVNYGYTF. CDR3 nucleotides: TGCGCCAGCAGGGGTACAGTAAACTATGGCTACACCTTC.

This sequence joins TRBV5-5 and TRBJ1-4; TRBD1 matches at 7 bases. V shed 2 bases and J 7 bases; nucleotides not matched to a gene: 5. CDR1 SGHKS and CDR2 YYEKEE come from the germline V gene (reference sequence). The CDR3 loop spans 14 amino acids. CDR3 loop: CASSLTQGPEKLFF. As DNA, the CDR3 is TGTGCCAGCAGCTTAACACAGGGGCCTGAAAAACTGTTTTTT. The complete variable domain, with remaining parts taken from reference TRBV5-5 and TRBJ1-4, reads DAGVTQSPTHLIKTRGQQVTLRCSPISGHKSVSWYQQVLGQGPQFIFQYYEKEERGRGNFPDRFSARQFPNYSSELNVNALLLGDSALYLCASSLTQGPEKLFFGSGTQLSVL.

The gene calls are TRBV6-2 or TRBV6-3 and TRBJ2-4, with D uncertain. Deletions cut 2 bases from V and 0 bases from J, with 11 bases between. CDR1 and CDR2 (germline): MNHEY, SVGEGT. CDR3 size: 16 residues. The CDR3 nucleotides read TGTGCCAGCAGTTACGACGGGTACTTAGCCAAAAACATTCAGTACTTC. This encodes CASSYDGYLAKNIQYF.

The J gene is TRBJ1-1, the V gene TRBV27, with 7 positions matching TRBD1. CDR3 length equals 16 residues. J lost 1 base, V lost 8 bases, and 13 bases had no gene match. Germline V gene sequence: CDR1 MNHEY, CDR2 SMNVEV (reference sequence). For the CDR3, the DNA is TGTGCCAGCTTAGAGTGGACAGGCGGAAGGAACACTGAAGCTTTCTTT. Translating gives CASLEWTGGRNTEAFF.

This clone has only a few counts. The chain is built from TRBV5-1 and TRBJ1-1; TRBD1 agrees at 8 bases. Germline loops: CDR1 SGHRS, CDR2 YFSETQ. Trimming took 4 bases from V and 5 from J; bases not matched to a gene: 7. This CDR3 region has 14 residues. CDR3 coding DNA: TGCGCCAGCAGCCCCGGGACAGGTTGGACTGAAGCTTTCTTT. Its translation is CASSPGTGWTEAFF. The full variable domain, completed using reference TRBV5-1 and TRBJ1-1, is KAGVTQTPRYLIKTRGQQVTLSCSPISGHRSVSWYQQTPGQGLQFLFEYFSETQRNKGNFPGRFSGRQFSNSRSEMNVSTLELGDSALYLCASSPGTGWTEAFFGQGTRLTVV.

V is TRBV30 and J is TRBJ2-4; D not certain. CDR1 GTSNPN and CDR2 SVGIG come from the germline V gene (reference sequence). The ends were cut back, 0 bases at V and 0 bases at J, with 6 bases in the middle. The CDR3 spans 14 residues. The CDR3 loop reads CAWSVSLAKNIQYF. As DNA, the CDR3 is TGTGCCTGGAGTGTAAGCCTAGCCAAAAACATTCAGTACTTC. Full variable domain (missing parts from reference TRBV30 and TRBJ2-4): SQTIHQWPATLVQPVGSPLSLECTVEGTSNPNLYWYRQAAGRGLQLLFYSVGIGQISSEVPQNLSASRPQDRQFILSSKKLLLSDSGFYLCAWSVSLAKNIQYFGAGTRLSVL.

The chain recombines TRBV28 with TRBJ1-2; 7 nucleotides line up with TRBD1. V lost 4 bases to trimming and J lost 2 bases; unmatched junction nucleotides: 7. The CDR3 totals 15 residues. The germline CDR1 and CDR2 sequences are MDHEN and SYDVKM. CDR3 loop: CASSSSGQWNYGYTF. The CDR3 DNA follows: TGTGCCAGCAGTTCCTCGGGACAGTGGAACTATGGCTACACCTTC.

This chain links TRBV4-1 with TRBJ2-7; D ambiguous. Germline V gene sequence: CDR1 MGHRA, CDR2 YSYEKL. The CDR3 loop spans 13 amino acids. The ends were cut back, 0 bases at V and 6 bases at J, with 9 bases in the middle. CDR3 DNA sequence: TGCGCCAGCAGCCAAGAGCGTGGCGGCGAGCAGTACGTC. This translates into CASSQERGGEQYV.

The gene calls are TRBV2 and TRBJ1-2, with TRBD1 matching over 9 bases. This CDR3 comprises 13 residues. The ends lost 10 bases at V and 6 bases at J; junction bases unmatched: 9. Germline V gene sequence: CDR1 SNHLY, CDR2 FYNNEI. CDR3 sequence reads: CAIADRGGHGYTF. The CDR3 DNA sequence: TGTGCCATCGCGGACAGGGGAGGGCATGGCTACACCTTC.

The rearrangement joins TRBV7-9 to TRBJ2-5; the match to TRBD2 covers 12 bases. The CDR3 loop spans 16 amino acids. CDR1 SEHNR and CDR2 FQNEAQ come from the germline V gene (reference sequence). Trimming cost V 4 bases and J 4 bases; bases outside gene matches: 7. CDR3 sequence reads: CASSSPSGRARETQYF. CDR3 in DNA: TGTGCCAGCAGCTCCCCTAGCGGGAGGGCCAGAGAGACCCAGTACTTC.

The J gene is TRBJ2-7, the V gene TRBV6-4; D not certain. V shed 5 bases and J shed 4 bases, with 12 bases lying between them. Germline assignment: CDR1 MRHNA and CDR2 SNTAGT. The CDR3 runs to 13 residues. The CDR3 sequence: CASSQRPRYEQYV. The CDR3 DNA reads TGTGCCAGCAGTCAGCGACCGAGATACGAGCAGTACGTC.

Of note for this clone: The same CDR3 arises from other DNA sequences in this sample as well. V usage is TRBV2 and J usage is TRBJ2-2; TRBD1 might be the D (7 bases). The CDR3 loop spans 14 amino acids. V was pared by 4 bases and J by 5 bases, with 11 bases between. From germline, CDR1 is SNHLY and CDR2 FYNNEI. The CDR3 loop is CASSGQGGTGELFF. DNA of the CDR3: TGTGCCAGCAGTGGACAGGGAGGAACCGGGGAGCTGTTTTTT.

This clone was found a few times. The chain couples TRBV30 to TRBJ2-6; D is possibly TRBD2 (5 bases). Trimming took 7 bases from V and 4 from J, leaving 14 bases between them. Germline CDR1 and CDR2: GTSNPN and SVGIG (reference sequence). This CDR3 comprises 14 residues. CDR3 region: CASKRGSGANVLTF. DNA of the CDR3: TGTGCCTCCAAAAGAGGGAGCGGGGCCAACGTCCTGACTTTC.

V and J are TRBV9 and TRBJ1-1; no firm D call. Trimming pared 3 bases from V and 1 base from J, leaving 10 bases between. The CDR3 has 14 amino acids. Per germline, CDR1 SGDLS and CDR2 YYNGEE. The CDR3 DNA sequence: TGTGCCAGCAGCGCCGCCAGCGGGAACACTGAAGCTTTCTTT. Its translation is CASSAASGNTEAFF.

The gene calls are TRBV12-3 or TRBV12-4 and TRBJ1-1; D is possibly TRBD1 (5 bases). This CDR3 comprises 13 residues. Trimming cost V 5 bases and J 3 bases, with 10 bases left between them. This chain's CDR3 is CASSRGFDTEAFF. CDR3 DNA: TGTGCCAGCAGTAGGGGATTCGACACTGAAGCTTTCTTT.